This record looks at one T cell receptor beta chain sequence and its context. Germline-derived CDR1 and CDR2 are ENHRY and SYGVKD. CDR3 length equals 16 residues. The germline V and J ends were trimmed by 11 bases and 0 bases, with 19 bases remaining between them. The method was immunoSEQ multiplex PCR; TCRdb's version includes in-frame clones alone and lacks a portion of them. The sample includes more than 95,000 clones, nearly 90% of them seen just once. This entry belongs to a study of glioma-infiltrating T cells after dendritic cell vaccination. Study background: Dendritic cell vaccine was injected intradermally three times, biweekly.

Time point given: after dendritic cell vaccination, including at tumor progression/relapse. The rearrangement links TRBV10-3 to TRBJ1-4; D is perhaps TRBD1 (5 bases). The clonotype was recovered from a human donor with glioblastoma. The sample consisted of blood, taken after dendritic cell vaccination. CDR3 DNA: TGTGCCCATCAACGGCGGGGGTCTGCAACTAATGAAAAACTGTTTTTT. Translated: CAHQRRGSATNEKLFF.